This T cell receptor beta chain came from a study of T cells in Graves' hyperthyroidism and ophthalmopathy. This clonotype has a count of ten or more. Germline CDR1 is MDHEN and CDR2 is SYDVKM. With 8 bases removed from V and 5 bases from J, the gap between germline ends came to 15 bases. The length of the CDR3 is 13 residues. For Graves' hyperthyroidism to be stable, ophthalmopathy could not progress within 18 months. TCR beta CDR3 regions were amplified from RNA transcripts. HTBI primers were the set used in a first-round RT-PCR of the TCR CDR3. TCRdb recomputed calls from the multiplex PCR reads with MiXCR, one row per CDR3 protein. Among 250,000 to 300,000 distinct CDR3 sequences listed, approximately 14% were seen once.

Source material: blood. This sequence was found in a middle-aged woman with Graves' hyperthyroidism. The chain uses TRBV28 and TRBJ1-1; D may be TRBD1 (5 bases). CDR3 amino acids: CASRGEWQTEAFF. CDR3 in DNA: TGTGCCAGCCGGGGGGAGTGGCAGACTGAAGCTTTCTTT.